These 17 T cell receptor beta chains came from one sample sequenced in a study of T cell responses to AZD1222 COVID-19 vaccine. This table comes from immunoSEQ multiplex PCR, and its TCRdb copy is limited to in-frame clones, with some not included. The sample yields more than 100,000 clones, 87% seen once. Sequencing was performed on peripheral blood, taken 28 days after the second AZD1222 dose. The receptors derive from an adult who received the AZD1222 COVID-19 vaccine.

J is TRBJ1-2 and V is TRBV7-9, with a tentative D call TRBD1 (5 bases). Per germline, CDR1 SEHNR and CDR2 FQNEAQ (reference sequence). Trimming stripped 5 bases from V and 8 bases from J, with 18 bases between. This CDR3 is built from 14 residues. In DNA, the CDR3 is TGTGCCAGCAGCGTAGAGAGGGGTCCCCAGGGCTACACCTTC. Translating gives CASSVERGPQGYTF.

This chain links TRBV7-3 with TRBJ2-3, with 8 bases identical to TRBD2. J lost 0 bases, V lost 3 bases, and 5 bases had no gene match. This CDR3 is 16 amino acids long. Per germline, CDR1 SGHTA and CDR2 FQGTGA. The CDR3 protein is CASSFIGGGSTDTQYF. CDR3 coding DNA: TGTGCCAGCAGCTTCATCGGCGGGGGGAGCACAGATACGCAGTATTTT.

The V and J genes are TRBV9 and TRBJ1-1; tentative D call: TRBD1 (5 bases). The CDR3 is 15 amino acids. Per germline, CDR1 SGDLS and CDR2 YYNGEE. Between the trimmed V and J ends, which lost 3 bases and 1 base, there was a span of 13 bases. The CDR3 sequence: CASSAHIGGNTEAFF. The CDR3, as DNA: TGTGCCAGCAGCGCCCACATTGGGGGGAACACTGAAGCTTTCTTT.

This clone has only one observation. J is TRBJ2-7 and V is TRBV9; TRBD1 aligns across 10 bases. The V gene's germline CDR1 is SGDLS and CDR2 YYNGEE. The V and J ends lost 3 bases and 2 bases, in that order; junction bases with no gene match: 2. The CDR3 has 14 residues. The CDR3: CASSATGGAYEQYF. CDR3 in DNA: TGTGCCAGCAGCGCGACAGGGGGCGCCTACGAGCAGTACTTC.

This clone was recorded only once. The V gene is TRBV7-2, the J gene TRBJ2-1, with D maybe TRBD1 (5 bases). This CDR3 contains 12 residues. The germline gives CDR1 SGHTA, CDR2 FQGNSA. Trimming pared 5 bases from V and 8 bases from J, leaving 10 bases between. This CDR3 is CASSLQGHEQFF. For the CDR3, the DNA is TGTGCCAGCAGCCTCCAGGGCCATGAGCAGTTCTTC.

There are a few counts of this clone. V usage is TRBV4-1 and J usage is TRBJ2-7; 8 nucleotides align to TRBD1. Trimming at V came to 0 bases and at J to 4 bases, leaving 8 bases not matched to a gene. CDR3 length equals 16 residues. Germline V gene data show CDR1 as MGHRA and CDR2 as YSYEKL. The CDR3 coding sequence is TGCGCCAGCAGCCAAGAAAGGGTCAGGGGGCTGTACGAGCAGTACTTC. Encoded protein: CASSQERVRGLYEQYF.

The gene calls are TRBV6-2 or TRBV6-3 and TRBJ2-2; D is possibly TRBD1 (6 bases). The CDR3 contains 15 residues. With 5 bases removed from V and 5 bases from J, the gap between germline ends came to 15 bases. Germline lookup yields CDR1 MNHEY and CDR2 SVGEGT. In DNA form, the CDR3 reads TGTGCCAGCAGTCAGCAGGGGCCGGGTACCGGGGAGCTGTTTTTT. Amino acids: CASSQQGPGTGELFF.

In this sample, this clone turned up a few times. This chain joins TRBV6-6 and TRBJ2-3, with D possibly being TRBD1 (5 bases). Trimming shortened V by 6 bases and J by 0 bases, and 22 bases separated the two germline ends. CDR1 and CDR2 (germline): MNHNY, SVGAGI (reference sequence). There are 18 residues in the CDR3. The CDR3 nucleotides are TGTGCCAGCAGCCGAACCACAGCCATCAGGGTTAGCACAGATACGCAGTATTTT. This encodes CASSRTTAIRVSTDTQYF.

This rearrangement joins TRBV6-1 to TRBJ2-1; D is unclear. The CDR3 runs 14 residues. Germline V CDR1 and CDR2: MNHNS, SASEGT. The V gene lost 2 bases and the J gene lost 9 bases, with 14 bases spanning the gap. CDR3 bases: TGTGCCAGCAGTGAATCGGGCGAGGTATTTGAGCAGTTCTTC. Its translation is CASSESGEVFEQFF.

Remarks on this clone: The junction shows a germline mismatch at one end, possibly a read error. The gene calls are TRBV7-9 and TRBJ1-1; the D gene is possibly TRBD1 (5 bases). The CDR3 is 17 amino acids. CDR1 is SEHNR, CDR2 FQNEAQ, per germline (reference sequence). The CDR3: CASSIAGRGNMNTEAFF. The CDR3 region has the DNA TGTGCCAGCAGCATAGCCGGGCGGGGCAACATGAACACTGAAGCTTTCTTT.

The CDR3 DNA reads as TGCGCCAGCAGCTTGGTCGGGGGGGCTTCGTCCTACAATGAGCAGTTCTTC. This gives the protein CASSLVGGASSYNEQFF. The rearrangement uses TRBV5-1 and TRBJ2-1, with 8 nucleotides matching TRBD2. This CDR3 spans 17 amino acids. Germline V gene data show CDR1 as SGHRS and CDR2 as YFSETQ. The junction had 6 bases not matched to a gene; V was cut back by 0 bases and J by 1 base.

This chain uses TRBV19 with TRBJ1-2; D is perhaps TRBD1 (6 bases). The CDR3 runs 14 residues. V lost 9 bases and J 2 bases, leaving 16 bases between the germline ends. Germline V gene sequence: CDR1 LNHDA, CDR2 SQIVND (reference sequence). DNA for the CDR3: TGTGCCAGCAGACCGGGGAGGGGGAACTATGGCTACACCTTC. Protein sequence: CASRPGRGNYGYTF.

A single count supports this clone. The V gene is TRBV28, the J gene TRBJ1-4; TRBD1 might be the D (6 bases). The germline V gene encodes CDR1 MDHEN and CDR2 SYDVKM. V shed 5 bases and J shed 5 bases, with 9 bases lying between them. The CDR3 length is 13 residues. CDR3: CASSPTGNEKLFF. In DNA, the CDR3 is TGTGCCAGCAGTCCAACAGGGAATGAAAAACTGTTTTTT.

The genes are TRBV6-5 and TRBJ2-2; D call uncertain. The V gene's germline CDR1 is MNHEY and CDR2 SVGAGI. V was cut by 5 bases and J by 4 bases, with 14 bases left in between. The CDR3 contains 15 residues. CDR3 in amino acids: CASSPRLGSTGELFF. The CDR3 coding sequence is TGTGCCAGCAGTCCCCGTCTGGGTTCCACCGGGGAGCTGTTTTTT.

CDR3 sequence (DNA): TGTGCCAGTAGTGAACAGGGGGCGCGGGATAATGAAAAACTGTTTTTT. It translates to CASSEQGARDNEKLFF. V gene TRBV19 combines with J gene TRBJ1-4, with 9 bases that match TRBD1. V was pared by 5 bases and J by 4 bases, with 8 bases of the junction left unmatched. This CDR3 is built from 16 residues. Germline V gene lookup returns CDR1 LNHDA and CDR2 SQIVND (reference sequence).

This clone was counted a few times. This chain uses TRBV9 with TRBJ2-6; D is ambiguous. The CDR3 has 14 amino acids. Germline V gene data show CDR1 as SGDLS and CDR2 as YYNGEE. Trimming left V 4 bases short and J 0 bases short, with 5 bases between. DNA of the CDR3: TGTGCCAGCAGCCCCCACTCTGGGGCCAACGTCCTGACTTTC. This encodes CASSPHSGANVLTF.

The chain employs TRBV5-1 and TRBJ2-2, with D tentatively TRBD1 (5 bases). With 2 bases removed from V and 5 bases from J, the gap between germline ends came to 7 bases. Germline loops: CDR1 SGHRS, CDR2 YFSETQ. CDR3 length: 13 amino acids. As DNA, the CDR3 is TGCGCCAGCAGCTTAGGGGATACCGGGGAGCTGTTTTTT. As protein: CASSLGDTGELFF. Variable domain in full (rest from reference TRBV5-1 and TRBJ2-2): KAGVTQTPRYLIKTRGQQVTLSCSPISGHRSVSWYQQTPGQGLQFLFEYFSETQRNKGNFPGRFSGRQFSNSRSEMNVSTLELGDSALYLCASSLGDTGELFFGEGSRLTVL.